One sample yielded the 7 T cell receptor beta chains listed below, sequenced in a study of T cell changes during pregnancy in multiple sclerosis. Sequencing was performed with immunoSEQ multiplex PCR; in TCRdb, only in-frame clones are kept and a portion is missing. Among about 59,000 clones listed, less than 95% were seen once. This material consisted of CD8+ T cells from peripheral blood mononuclear cells, taken after pregnancy. The receptors were gathered from a female donor with multiple sclerosis, enrolled in a pregnancy study.

V usage is TRBV15 and J usage is TRBJ2-7; TRBD2 matches at 7 bases. There are 16 residues in the CDR3. Germline V gives CDR1 LNHNV, CDR2 YYDKDF (reference sequence). Trimming at V came to 4 bases and at J to 2 bases, leaving 11 bases not matched to a gene. The CDR3 sequence is CATSTSGGGLTYEQYF. In DNA form, the CDR3 reads TGTGCCACCAGCACCTCGGGCGGGGGACTAACCTACGAGCAGTACTTC.

CDR3 coding DNA: TGTGCCTCCGGACAGAACTCCTACGAGCAGTACTTC. It translates to CASGQNSYEQYF. This rearrangement joins TRBV30 to TRBJ2-7, with D possibly matching TRBD1 (6 bases). V lost 7 bases to trimming and J lost 0 bases, with 10 bases between them. The CDR3 consists of 12 residues. Looked up from germline, CDR1 is GTSNPN and CDR2 is SVGIG (reference sequence).

The V gene is TRBV4-2, the J gene TRBJ2-7; D may be TRBD2 (6 bases). The CDR3 extends over 12 amino acids. Germline CDR1 LGHNA, CDR2 YNFKEQ. V gave up 4 bases and J gave up 2 bases, with 6 bases separating them. This chain's CDR3 is CASSRGAYEQYF. CDR3 DNA sequence: TGTGCCAGCAGCCGCGGGGCCTACGAGCAGTACTTC.

This clone was recorded once. This rearrangement joins TRBV7-8 to TRBJ1-1, with a weak D call TRBD1 (6 bases). V shed 6 bases and J shed 4 bases, with 18 bases lying between them. Germline CDR1 SGHVS, CDR2 FQNEAQ. The CDR3 runs 15 residues. CDR3 residues: CASRDVRGHSTEAFF. In DNA, the CDR3 is TGTGCCAGCAGAGATGTCAGGGGTCATAGCACTGAAGCTTTCTTT.

This chain joins TRBV25-1 and TRBJ2-7; a weak D match, TRBD1 (5 bases). Trimming left V 2 bases short and J 5 bases short, with 10 bases between. The CDR3 has 13 residues. Germline CDR1 MGHDK, CDR2 SYGVNS. The CDR3 here is CASSEKDTDEQYF. Written as DNA, the CDR3 is TGTGCCAGCAGTGAAAAGGACACCGACGAGCAGTACTTC.

This rearrangement joins TRBV27 to TRBJ2-7; D gene ambiguous. CDR3 length equals 13 residues. V was clipped by 0 bases and J by 3 bases, with 6 bases between them. Germline CDR1 MNHEY, CDR2 SMNVEV (reference sequence). DNA of the CDR3: TGTGCCAGCAGTTTATCCGACAACTACGAGCAGTACTTC. It specifies CASSLSDNYEQYF.

The chain uses TRBV19 and TRBJ2-7, with D maybe TRBD2 (6 bases). The CDR3 runs to 13 residues. V dropped 7 bases and J dropped 2 bases, with 12 bases sitting between them. Germline values: CDR1 LNHDA, CDR2 SQIVND (reference sequence). The CDR3 DNA sequence: TGTGCCAGTATCGGCGGGGAAACCTACGAGCAGTACTTC. Residues: CASIGGETYEQYF. Together with reference TRBV19 and TRBJ2-7, the CDR3 gives the full variable domain: DGGITQSPKYLFRKEGQNVTLSCEQNLNHDAMYWYRQDPGQGLRLIYYSQIVNDFQKGDIAEGYSVSREKKESFPLTVTSAQKNPTAFYLCASIGGETYEQYFGPGTRLTVT.